This T cell receptor beta chain was found in a study of Ad26.COV2.S vaccination and SARS-CoV-2 variants (dated by TCRdb to about 2021). In terms of the full investigation: Donors in the vaccine arm were drawn from COV1001, a phase I-IIa trial of Ad26.COV2.S in healthy adults that was multicentre, randomized, double-blind and placebo-controlled. TCRbeta repertoire sequencing was used to assess the specificity and breadth of SARS-CoV-2-reactive T cell receptors after Ad26.COV2.S vaccination. Investigators remained blinded to trial group allocation during experiments and outcome assessment. Participants in the trial were split at random into five groups of five each, receiving low-dose or high-dose Ad26.COV2.S once or twice, or else placebo on both occasions. A total of 32 samples were included in the TCR-sequenced set, comprising around 19 Ad26.COV2.S vaccine recipients, 5 placebo recipients and 8 SARS-CoV-2 convalescent individuals. Ad26.COV2.S was administered intramuscularly at 5 x 10^10 or 1 x 10^11 viral particles, either as a single shot or as two shots given 56 days apart. Overall study outcomes, separate from this receptor: It was noted by the authors that total T cell responses may have been underestimated by the TCR breadth and depth analyses. Substantial breadth of spike-specific CD8+ and CD4+ T cell responses was reported after vaccination. The study lacked the statistical power to compare responses across vaccine doses or regimens. Comparable non-spike TCR breadth was observed between vaccine and placebo recipients, consistent with only spike being contained in the vaccine. Higher spike-specific TCR breadth was observed in Ad26.COV2.S recipients than in placebo recipients (P = 0.0014).

The germline V gene (reference sequence) specifies GTSNPN as CDR1 and SVGIG as CDR2. The CDR3 spans 14 residues, from the cysteine through the phenylalanine. The retained sequence is limited to the CDR3, 42 bases, with the frame set at the first base. V is reduced by 4 bases and J by 6 bases, leaving a spacing of 16 bases between them. The immunoSEQ Assay was the method used to sequence TCRbeta CDR3 regions. After extraction, genomic DNA underwent amplification by bias-controlled multiplex PCR, followed by high-throughput sequencing. On the study's bioinformatics: To quantify the absolute abundance of every unique TCRbeta CDR3 region, sequences were collapsed and filtered. T cell fraction was estimated by normalizing TCRbeta template counts to usable DNA, which was measured by amplifying reference genes present in all nucleated cells. Repertoire TCRs were annotated as SARS-CoV-2-specific by exact matching of V gene, CDR3 amino acid sequence and J gene to a known reactive TCR set. The reference SARS-CoV-2 TCR set was derived from MIRA and filtered for enrichment in COVID-19-positive ImmuneCODE repertoires, a step that removed public or cross-reactive TCRs. Using the MIRA antigens, annotated TCRs were further analysed by specific ORF or by position within an ORF. Breadth was defined as annotated unique rearrangements over total unique productive rearrangements; depth was the summed frequency of those rearrangements. Two-sided Wilcoxon rank-sum tests were applied when comparing TCR breadth between groups. TCRdb mirrors the immuneACCESS table, restricted to in-frame sequences. Some clones are absent from its copies; in checked studies, under half trace to an unresolved V gene, and the reason for the others is unknown. The V and J calls and clone size were taken over from that table, and D and trimming were inferred from the DNA. The sample table contains about 350,000 clones; only one count was recorded for 88% of them. The top ten hold roughly 6% of the sample.

Reading the label with the study, this specimen's treatment or condition is: around 19 received Ad26.COV2.S at low or high dose, single or two shots; about five received placebo; per-sample allocation not given. Repertoires of vaccine and placebo recipients were sequenced from samples collected on day 63 after the first injection. In Cohort 1b, about two dozen adults aged 18-55 years were enrolled at a single site in Boston, USA, between 29 July and 7 August 2020. Ad26.COV2.S consisted of a replication-incompetent adenovirus type 26 vector by which a prefusion-stabilized SARS-CoV-2 spike protein from the original Wuhan strain was expressed. Remarks on this clone: This clone's antigen is unknown. No base qualities exist here, and no much larger clone lies one base off it.

The TCR comes from a person between 18 and 65 years old who received the Ad26.COV2.S COVID-19 vaccine or a placebo. Recombination linked TRBV30 to TRBJ1-5, with the D gene not confidently named. Here the sequenced sample was peripheral blood, taken in a trial of Ad26.COV2.S vaccine versus placebo. The CDR3 in this case is CAWTRDNEVQPQHF. The bases read TGTGCCTGGACTCGTGACAACGAGGTTCAGCCCCAGCATTTT.